This T cell receptor (beta chain) was obtained from a study of identical twins. Study-level points and caveats: Models predicted too little out-of-frame TCR alpha sharing in monozygotic twins.

Healthy Caucasians, and only they, were the donors. Concerning this clonotype itself: Its antigen is undetermined. Its ends do not fully match the called genes, so a read error is possible.

TCRdb fed the 5' RACE reads into MiXCR, producing one record per CDR3 protein. Among fewer than 450,000 distinct CDR3 sequences listed, 8.5% to 10% were seen once. This CDR3 region has 14 residues. Germline CDR1 and CDR2: SGHRS and YFSETQ. Sequencing was done on a sample of naive T cells sorted from blood. This TCR derives from a woman in her fifties or sixties in good health. The rearrangement uses TRBV5-1 and TRBJ2-5, with D possibly TRBD1 on 6 matching bases. In DNA, the CDR3 is TGCGCCAGCGGTTCCACAGGGTTACAAGAGACCCAGCACTTC. This encodes CASGSTGLQETQHF.